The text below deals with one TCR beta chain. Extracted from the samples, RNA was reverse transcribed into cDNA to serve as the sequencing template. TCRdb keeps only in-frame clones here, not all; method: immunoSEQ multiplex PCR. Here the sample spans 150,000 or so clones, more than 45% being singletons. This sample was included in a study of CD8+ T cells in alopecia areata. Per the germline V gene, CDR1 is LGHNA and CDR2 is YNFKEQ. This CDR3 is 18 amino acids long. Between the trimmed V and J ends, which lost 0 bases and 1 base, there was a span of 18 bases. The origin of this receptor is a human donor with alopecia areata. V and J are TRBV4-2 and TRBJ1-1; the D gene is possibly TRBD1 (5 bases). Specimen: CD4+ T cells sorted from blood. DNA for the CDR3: TGTGCCAGCAGCCAAGAAGTCACCCCAGGGTCTGGGAACACTGAAGCTTTCTTT. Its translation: CASSQEVTPGSGNTEAFF.